Presented here are 13 T cell receptor beta chains from one specimen sequenced in a study of human T cells and chemical hapten exposure. The time point is: patch test 3, about 24 weeks after DPC sensitization. The treatment was: therapeutic diphenylcyclopropenone sensitization with weekly scalp DPC. TCRdb redid the calling of the RACE reads with MiXCR, one entry per CDR3 protein. The repertoire includes some 62,000 distinct CDR3 sequences, 11% of them detected once, and about 2% sits in the top ten. The source material was whole blood, sampled in connection with sensitization to the hapten diphenylcyclopropenone (DPC). The receptors stem from a woman aged 25 to 39 with alopecia areata. Some clones in this sample may be carry-over from other donors' samples.

This clonotype showed up just a few times. The chain combines TRBV12-3 or TRBV12-4 with TRBJ2-4; TRBD1 agrees at 11 bases. The CDR3 length is 13 residues. DNA for the CDR3: TGTGCATCAGCCGCGGGACAGGGGGTCATTCAGTACTTC. It is translated as CASAAGQGVIQYF.

This rearrangement joins TRBV7-2 to TRBJ2-1; TRBD1 might be the D (5 bases). This CDR3 has 15 residues. Trimming left V 0 bases short and J 4 bases short, with 10 bases between. The V gene's germline CDR1 is SGHTA and CDR2 FQGNSA. The CDR3 sequence is CASSLAPGRYNEQFF. The CDR3 DNA reads TGTGCCAGCAGCTTAGCGCCAGGGCGATACAATGAGCAGTTCTTC.

The rearrangement joins TRBV30 to TRBJ2-2, with D uncertain. This CDR3 comprises 11 residues. Trimming cost V 1 base and J 6 bases, with 3 bases left between them. CDR1 is GTSNPN, CDR2 SVGIG, per germline (reference sequence). As DNA, the CDR3 is TGTGCCTGGAGTGGGCCCGGGGAGCTGTTTTTT. It codes for CAWSGPGELFF.

This clonotype was picked up many times. This sequence joins TRBV5-4 and TRBJ1-5; TRBD1 aligns across 8 bases. Trimming cost V 4 bases and J 4 bases; bases outside gene matches: 7. The CDR3 covers 15 residues. CDR1 and CDR2 (germline): SGHNT, YYREEE (reference sequence). CDR3 nucleotide sequence: TGTGCCAGCAGCCGTGGACAGGGAACAAATCAGCCCCAGCATTTT. This translates into CASSRGQGTNQPQHF.

This chain uses TRBV19 with TRBJ2-7, with D possibly TRBD1 on 5 matching bases. V dropped 5 bases and J dropped 6 bases, with 17 bases sitting between them. Looked up from germline, CDR1 is LNHDA and CDR2 is SQIVND (reference sequence). The length of the CDR3 is 14 residues. CDR3 amino acids: CASSPEPGGAEQYF. The CDR3 region has the DNA TGTGCCAGTAGTCCCGAGCCAGGTGGGGCCGAGCAGTACTTC.

This clonotype has ten or more counts. This sequence joins TRBV20-1 and TRBJ2-2; 14 nucleotides match TRBD2. The CDR3 covers 19 residues. The V gene's germline CDR1 is DFQATT and CDR2 SNEGSKA (reference sequence). V was clipped by 6 bases and J by 5 bases; unmatched bases: 17. The chain's CDR3 is CSAGTSSGLAGGGTGELFF. DNA of the CDR3: TGCAGTGCCGGAACCTCCTCCGGACTAGCGGGAGGAGGGACCGGGGAGCTGTTTTTT.

This clonotype has only a few counts. The chain is built from TRBV13 and TRBJ2-3, with D unresolved. Per germline, CDR1 PRHDT and CDR2 FYEKMQ (reference sequence). The CDR3 is 14 amino acids. Between the trimmed V and J ends, which lost 1 base and 6 bases, there was a span of 11 bases. The CDR3 spells CASSLESKRDTQYF. As DNA, the CDR3 is TGTGCCAGCAGCTTAGAGTCGAAGAGGGATACGCAGTATTTT.

This clonotype was seen repeatedly, ten times or more. This sequence joins TRBV12-3 or TRBV12-4 and TRBJ1-2; D not resolved. V lost 2 bases to trimming and J lost 5 bases, with 3 bases between them. The length of the CDR3 is 11 residues. The chain's CDR3 is CASSLLYGYTF. The CDR3 DNA follows: TGTGCCAGCAGTTTACTGTATGGCTACACCTTC.

This clonotype appeared many times. The rearrangement uses TRBV5-4 and TRBJ1-2; 8 bases fit TRBD1. Germline values: CDR1 SGHNT, CDR2 YYREEE (reference sequence). The CDR3 has 15 amino acids. V shed 4 bases and J 4 bases; nucleotides not matched to a gene: 9. CDR3 DNA sequence: TGTGCCAGCAGCATAACAGGGGGAGGGGGCTATGGCTACACCTTC. Protein product: CASSITGGGGYGYTF. Using reference TRBV5-4 and TRBJ1-2 for the parts outside the CDR3, the full variable domain is ETGVTQSPTHLIKTRGQQVTLRCSSQSGHNTVSWYQQALGQGPQFIFQYYREEENGRGNFPPRFSGLQFPNYSSELNVNALELDDSALYLCASSITGGGGYGYTFGSGTRLTVV.

This clonotype appeared many times. V gene TRBV6-2 or TRBV6-3 combines with J gene TRBJ2-7; D may be TRBD1 (6 bases). V was pared by 2 bases and J by 5 bases, with 13 bases between. The germline CDR1 and CDR2 sequences are MNHEY and SVGEGT. This CDR3 spans 14 amino acids. This chain's CDR3 is CASSYHRDGNEQYF. The CDR3 region has the DNA TGTGCCAGCAGTTACCACAGGGATGGAAACGAGCAGTACTTC.

This clonotype was seen only a few times. This rearrangement joins TRBV5-1 to TRBJ2-5, with a possible D match to TRBD1 (5 bases). The V and J ends lost 0 bases and 2 bases respectively, with 8 bases between them. Germline V lookup: CDR1 SGHRS, CDR2 YFSETQ. This CDR3 contains 14 residues. CDR3 sequence (DNA): TGCGCCAGCAGCTTGGGACAGCGACAAGAGACCCAGTACTTC. This sequence encodes CASSLGQRQETQYF.

This chain connects TRBV28 to TRBJ2-1; TRBD1 aligns across 7 bases. The V gene end was trimmed by 4 bases and the J gene end by 9 bases; junction bases not matched to a gene: 0. The CDR3 runs 11 residues. Germline loops: CDR1 MDHEN, CDR2 SYDVKM. CDR3 sequence (DNA): TGTGCCAGCAGTTCAGGGGGTGAGCAGTTCTTC. Its translation is CASSSGGEQFF.

This clonotype was counted only a few times. The chain uses TRBV12-3 or TRBV12-4 and TRBJ2-6; 11 bases fit TRBD1. J gave up 0 bases and V 4 bases, and 5 bases lay outside the gene matches. This CDR3 comprises 18 residues. The CDR3 sequence is CASSSGQGGPSGANVLTF. The CDR3 nucleotides are TGTGCCAGCAGTTCGGGACAGGGGGGTCCCTCTGGGGCCAACGTCCTGACTTTC.